This passage covers 18 T cell receptor beta chains from one sample sequenced in a study of identical twins. One entry per CDR3 protein, called by TCRdb with MiXCR from the 5' RACE reads. The top ten clones hold 0.25% to 0.3% of a sample with some 1,700,000 distinct CDR3 sequences, under 35% of them seen once. Sequenced sample: cord blood. The receptors derive from a newborn girl in good health.

This sequence joins TRBV2 and TRBJ2-7; D perhaps matches TRBD2 (6 bases). This CDR3 is built from 14 residues. V was clipped by 7 bases and J by 3 bases, with 16 bases between them. Germline CDR1 SNHLY, CDR2 FYNNEI. The CDR3 DNA reads as TGTGCCAGCATTGGCGGGAACCGGAGCTACGAGCAGTACTTC. Its protein product is CASIGGNRSYEQYF.

This chain uses TRBV11-1 with TRBJ2-1; D unresolved. The CDR3 totals 12 residues. Trimming pared 5 bases from V and 8 bases from J, leaving 10 bases between. Germline V gives CDR1 SGHAT, CDR2 FQDESV (reference sequence). The CDR3 loop is CASSRPRDEQFF. The CDR3 region has the DNA TGTGCCAGCAGCCGACCTCGGGATGAGCAGTTCTTC.

For this clonotype: One end of the junction does not line up with germline, which may come from a read error. The chain has TRBV20-1 and TRBJ1-4; D is unclear. CDR3 size: 13 residues. From germline, CDR1 is DFQATT and CDR2 SNEGSKA (reference sequence). The CDR3 here is CSARAALNEKPFF. Written as DNA, the CDR3 is TGCAGTGCTAGAGCCGCGCTTAATGAAAAACCGTTTTTT.

With respect to this clonotype: Because it lacks the conserved phenylalanine or tryptophan at the end, this CDR3 is likely a read error. This rearrangement joins TRBV5-1 to TRBJ2-1, with TRBD1 matching over 7 bases. Unmatched junction bases numbered 3, after V lost 2 bases and J lost 4 bases. This CDR3 contains 14 residues. Per germline, CDR1 SGHRS and CDR2 YFSETQ. The CDR3 sequence: CASSLGTAYNEQFL. CDR3 in DNA: TGCGCCAGCAGCTTAGGGACAGCTTACAATGAGCAGTTCTTA.

This clonotype came up a few times. The chain combines TRBV5-1 with TRBJ2-5; D remains unclear. The CDR3 has 11 amino acids. Germline V lookup: CDR1 SGHRS, CDR2 YFSETQ. Trimming removed 5 bases at V and 3 bases at J, with 5 bases between. The CDR3 spells CASRLKETQYF. The DNA of the CDR3 is TGCGCCAGCAGGTTAAAAGAGACCCAGTACTTC.

The chain combines TRBV20-1 with TRBJ1-1, with 9 nucleotides matching TRBD1. The CDR3 has 16 amino acids. The germline V gene encodes CDR1 DFQATT and CDR2 SNEGSKA (reference sequence). J was trimmed by 0 bases and V by 6 bases; bases with no gene match: 11. The CDR3 here is CSARPDRGLMNTEAFF. The CDR3 coding sequence is TGCAGTGCCCGGCCGGACAGGGGACTTATGAACACTGAAGCTTTCTTT.

The V call is TRBV4-1, the J call TRBJ2-1; 8 positions match TRBD1. The CDR3 consists of 17 residues. The germline V gene has CDR1 MGHRA and CDR2 YSYEKL. J was trimmed by 6 bases and V by 5 bases; bases with no gene match: 15. The CDR3 protein is CASSYDIEDRVLNEQFF. CDR3 DNA sequence: TGCGCCAGCAGCTATGACATAGAGGACAGGGTGCTCAATGAGCAGTTCTTC.

This clonotype came up many times. This chain uses TRBV29-1 with TRBJ2-3; D call uncertain. V was clipped by 7 bases and J by 1 base, with 12 bases between them. The CDR3 has 13 amino acids. Germline values: CDR1 SQVTM, CDR2 ANQGSEA. This CDR3 reads CSAVRVRTDTQYF. For the CDR3, the DNA is TGCAGCGCTGTCCGTGTCCGCACAGATACGCAGTATTTT.

Only a few counts were recorded for this clonotype. This chain connects TRBV5-1 to TRBJ1-4; the D is unclear. The CDR3 has 14 amino acids. Trimming stripped 4 bases from V and 8 bases from J, with 15 bases between. CDR1 and CDR2 from the germline V gene are SGHRS and YFSETQ. The CDR3 DNA reads as TGCGCCAGCAGCCCCGCGGAGACCCTAGAAAAACTGTTTTTT. Translated, it gives CASSPAETLEKLFF.

This clonotype has just a few counts. This chain links TRBV13 with TRBJ2-1, with D tentatively TRBD1 or TRBD2 (6 bases each). Trimming removed 1 base at V and 6 bases at J, with 13 bases between. Germline CDR1 is PRHDT and CDR2 is FYEKMQ (reference sequence). The CDR3 runs to 15 residues. This CDR3 is CASSLVRGLVNEQFF. CDR3 in DNA: TGTGCCAGCAGCTTAGTACGGGGGCTCGTCAATGAGCAGTTCTTC. The full variable domain, completed using reference TRBV13 and TRBJ2-1, is AAGVIQSPRHLIKEKRETATLKCYPIPRHDTVYWYQQGPGQDPQFLISFYEKMQSDKGSIPDRFSAQQFSDYHSELNMSSLELGDSALYFCASSLVRGLVNEQFFGPGTRLTVL.

This sequence joins TRBV6-6 and TRBJ2-1; 10 bases map to TRBD2. CDR1 and CDR2 (germline): MNHNY, SVGAGI (reference sequence). The V and J ends lost 6 bases and 0 bases, in that order; junction bases with no gene match: 8. There are 17 residues in the CDR3. CDR3 sequence (DNA): TGTGCCAGCAGGACGGGACTAGCGACGATCTCCTACAATGAGCAGTTCTTC. It translates to CASRTGLATISYNEQFF.

Only a few counts were recorded for this clonotype. The V and J genes are TRBV5-1 and TRBJ1-4; TRBD1 matches 9 bases. This CDR3 contains 14 residues. V gave up 4 bases and J gave up 6 bases; unmatched junction bases: 4. Per the germline V gene, CDR1 is SGHRS and CDR2 is YFSETQ. CDR3 nucleotide sequence: TGCGCCAGCAGCCCACGGGACAGGGATGAAAAACTGTTTTTT. Translated, it gives CASSPRDRDEKLFF.

This clonotype was picked up many times. The chain uses TRBV18 and TRBJ2-5, with D perhaps TRBD1 (5 bases). Trimming stripped 1 base from V and 3 bases from J, with 9 bases between. Germline V gives CDR1 KGHSH, CDR2 LQKENI. The CDR3 covers 14 residues. In DNA form, the CDR3 reads TGTGCCAGCTCACCACGACAGCAAAAAGAGACCCAGTACTTC. Translated: CASSPRQQKETQYF.

The sample holds a few counts of this clonotype. This chain joins TRBV6-5 and TRBJ2-2; tentatively, D is TRBD2 (6 bases). Germline CDR1 is MNHEY and CDR2 is SVGAGI. V gave up 6 bases and J gave up 3 bases, with 14 bases separating them. There are 15 residues in the CDR3. This chain's CDR3 is CASRPPTSHTGELFF. CDR3 DNA: TGTGCCAGCAGGCCCCCGACTAGTCACACCGGGGAGCTGTTTTTT.

The chain couples TRBV18 to TRBJ1-2; TRBD1 matches 7 bases. Germline assignment: CDR1 KGHSH and CDR2 LQKENI. The CDR3 consists of 15 residues. V gave up 1 base and J gave up 2 bases; unmatched junction bases: 4. In DNA, the CDR3 is TGTGCCAGCTCACCACTACCGGACAGGAACTATGGCTACACCTTC. Translated: CASSPLPDRNYGYTF.

This clonotype was counted a few times. The chain carries TRBV19 and TRBJ1-4; D is undetermined. Trimming cost V 3 bases and J 8 bases, with 16 bases left between them. The CDR3 sequence is 15 residues long. Germline V gene sequence: CDR1 LNHDA, CDR2 SQIVND (reference sequence). In nucleotides, the CDR3 is TGTGCCAGTAGTATGCCTGGGGAATCTCGAGAAAAACTGTTTTTT. Amino acids: CASSMPGESREKLFF.

This clonotype was counted between two and nine times. J is TRBJ2-1 and V is TRBV18; TRBD2 aligns across 7 bases. The ends lost 7 bases at V and 8 bases at J; junction bases unmatched: 8. The CDR3 has 13 amino acids. From germline, CDR1 is KGHSH and CDR2 LQKENI. CDR3 sequence: CASYGGRGDEQFF. CDR3 nucleotide sequence: TGTGCCAGCTATGGCGGGAGAGGCGATGAGCAGTTCTTC. Combining the CDR3 with reference TRBV18 and TRBJ2-1 gives the whole variable domain NAGVMQNPRHLVRRRGQEARLRCSPMKGHSHVYWYRQLPEEGLKFMVYLQKENIIDESGMPKERFSAEFPKEGPSILRIQQVVRGDSAAYFCASYGGRGDEQFFGPGTRLTVL.

The V and J genes are TRBV6-1 and TRBJ1-6; 8 bases align to TRBD1. CDR1 MNHNS and CDR2 SASEGT come from the germline V gene. V lost 8 bases to trimming and J lost 2 bases; unmatched junction nucleotides: 5. The CDR3 totals 15 residues. The DNA for the CDR3 is TGTGCCAGCGACAGGGGTCCTACCTATAATTCACCCCTCCACTTT. Translation gives CASDRGPTYNSPLHF.